The 5 T cell receptor beta chains below come from one sample, sequenced in a study of breast tumors, draining lymph nodes, adjacent tissues (dated by TCRdb to 2015 to 2016). The lymph node samples were taken from the axillary draining lymph nodes of breast cancer patients. The protocol used for the library was multiplex PCR. Sequencing instrument: Illumina HiSeq 2000. The public reads were reprocessed in TCRdb via fastp at Q25 and MiXCR, keeping in-frame beta chains. Identical CDR3 proteins give one entry, which carries the most common genes and DNA. The sample includes 160,000 or so distinct CDR3 sequences, with about 34% observed a single time. The top ten clonotypes cover around 3.5% of the sample. Sequences were obtained from axillary lymph node tissue. The source is a female donor with breast cancer. Some clones in this sample may be carry-over from other donors' samples.

The chain recombines TRBV10-1 with TRBJ2-3, with TRBD1 matching 7 bases. CDR3 length: 17 residues. Germline assignment: CDR1 WNHNN and CDR2 SYGVQD (reference sequence). Losses at the gene ends were 10 bases for V and 2 bases for J; bases not matched to a gene: 18. CDR3 bases: TGCGCCAATAGTGGGGACAGCTCCGCTAGGACCACAGATACGCAGTATTTT. Amino acids: CANSGDSSARTTDTQYF.

J is TRBJ1-4 and V is TRBV18; TRBD1 agrees at 9 bases. J was trimmed by 5 bases and V by 3 bases; bases with no gene match: 7. This CDR3 has 16 residues. Germline CDR1 is KGHSH and CDR2 is LQKENI. CDR3 amino acids: CASSPFGQGMNEKLFF. DNA of the CDR3: TGTGCCAGCTCACCGTTCGGACAGGGGATGAATGAAAAACTGTTTTTT.

This clonotype was recorded at least ten times. V usage is TRBV20-1 and J usage is TRBJ2-3; D is perhaps TRBD2 (5 bases). The CDR3 spans 15 residues. The ends were cut back, 3 bases at V and 1 base at J, with 14 bases in the middle. Germline lookup yields CDR1 DFQATT and CDR2 SNEGSKA (reference sequence). CDR3 nucleotide sequence: TGCAGTGCTAGTAAATGGGAGCGTCGCACAGATACGCAGTATTTT. It is translated as CSASKWERRTDTQYF.

This clonotype was observed many times. The V call is TRBV9, the J call TRBJ2-5, with 8 bases identical to TRBD1. This CDR3 comprises 18 residues. J was trimmed by 2 bases and V by 1 base; bases with no gene match: 13. Germline CDR1 reads SGDLS; CDR2 reads YYNGEE. CDR3 sequence (DNA): TGTGCCAGCAGCGTAACCCCCTCCGGCAGGGGGCAGCAAGAGACCCAGTACTTC. Protein sequence: CASSVTPSGRGQQETQYF.

There are many counts of this clonotype. V and J are TRBV19 and TRBJ2-2, with D possibly being TRBD2 (5 bases). V dropped 10 bases and J dropped 2 bases, with 11 bases sitting between them. The CDR3 runs to 13 residues. CDR1 and CDR2 (germline): LNHDA, SQIVND (reference sequence). The CDR3 reads CATIPGNTGELFF. The CDR3, as DNA: TGTGCCACCATCCCGGGAAACACCGGGGAGCTGTTTTTT.